What follows describes a single T cell receptor (beta chain). This sample stems from a study of radiation and T cells in renal cell carcinoma. Between the trimmed V and J ends, which lost 1 base and 4 bases, there was a span of 12 bases. CDR1 and CDR2 (germline): SGHRS, YFSETQ. This CDR3 spans 15 amino acids. The time point denotes: baseline pretreatment blood. The treatment here: 15 Gy SBRT to primary tumor, nephrectomy 4 weeks later. Data came from immunoSEQ multiplex PCR; TCRdb stores just in-frame clones and leaves some out. The sample yields about 150,000 clones, approximately 90% seen once. The rearrangement links TRBV5-1 to TRBJ2-1, with a possible D match to TRBD1 (5 bases). The sequencing used blood, collected from a patient whose treatment included radiotherapy and nephrectomy. The receptor comes from a woman in her seventies with renal cell carcinoma. The CDR3 reads CASSLPSDSYNEQFF. The CDR3 DNA reads as TGCGCCAGCAGCTTGCCCTCTGACAGTTACAATGAGCAGTTCTTC.